Listed below are T cell receptor beta chains from one sample, sequenced in a study of metastatic and nonmetastatic thyroid tumors. Using MiXCR, TCRdb reanalyzed the PCR reads. This repertoire shows about 60,000 clones, around 15% found once; its top ten account for almost 9.5%. Material for sequencing was blood. The receptors here all came from a male donor with papillary thyroid cancer or a benign thyroid nodule (not recorded which). Some clones in this sample may be carry-over from other donors' samples. CDR3s include the opening cysteine and the closing phenylalanine or tryptophan. The order of the fields is J gene, V gene, CDR3 length, clone size, D gene, CDR3 DNA, CDR3 protein. A D gene is named only where the DNA matches it firmly. Only some rows state a clone size, as once, few, many or a class for expanded clones.

j_gene: TRBJ2-3
v_gene: TRBV9
len: 15
abundance: -
d_gene: -
CDR3nt: TGTGCCAGCAGCCCCCGGGACACCTACACAGATACGCAGTATTTT
CDR3aa: CASSPRDTYTDTQYF

j_gene: TRBJ1-1
v_gene: TRBV12-5
len: 13
abundance: many
d_gene: TRBD1
CDR3nt: TGTGCTAGTGGCGCAGGGGGCCCCACTGAAGCTTTCTTT
CDR3aa: CASGAGGPTEAFF

j_gene: TRBJ2-1
v_gene: TRBV6-1
len: 15
abundance: many
d_gene: TRBD2
CDR3nt: TGTGCCAGCAGATCCCGGGGGGACCCCTACAATGAGCAGTTCTTC
CDR3aa: CASRSRGDPYNEQFF

j_gene: TRBJ2-2
v_gene: TRBV2
len: 16
abundance: many
d_gene: TRBD2
CDR3nt: TGTGCCAGCCGAGAGACTAGCGGGAGAAATACCGGGGAGCTGTTTTTT
CDR3aa: CASRETSGRNTGELFF

j_gene: TRBJ2-3
v_gene: TRBV27
len: 15
abundance: many
d_gene: -
CDR3nt: TGTGCCAGCAGTTTAGCAGGGCAAAATACAGATACGCAGTATTTT
CDR3aa: CASSLAGQNTDTQYF

j_gene: TRBJ1-3
v_gene: TRBV18
len: 16
abundance: -
d_gene: TRBD1
CDR3nt: TGTGCCAGCTCACCGGGACAGGGTTCCAGTGGAAACACCATATATTTT
CDR3aa: CASSPGQGSSGNTIYF

j_gene: TRBJ2-1
v_gene: TRBV5-5
len: 15
abundance: -
d_gene: TRBD2
CDR3nt: TGTGCCAGCAGCTTTCTAGCGGGAGCGGGGAATGAGCAGTTCTTC
CDR3aa: CASSFLAGAGNEQFF

j_gene: TRBJ2-5
v_gene: TRBV29-1
len: 16
abundance: -
d_gene: TRBD2
CDR3nt: TGCAGCGTTGAAGACGTAGCGGGTGGGAACAAAGAGACCCAGTACTTC
CDR3aa: CSVEDVAGGNKETQYF

j_gene: TRBJ2-2
v_gene: TRBV4-1
len: 16
abundance: many
d_gene: -
CDR3nt: TGCGCCAGCAGCCTTCCCTGGGGAGATGGCACCGGGGAGCTGTTTTTT
CDR3aa: CASSLPWGDGTGELFF

j_gene: TRBJ2-3
v_gene: TRBV7-9
len: 14
abundance: many
d_gene: TRBD2
CDR3nt: TGTGCCAGCAGCTTAGGACTAGCTGTAGATACGCAGTATTTT
CDR3aa: CASSLGLAVDTQYF

j_gene: TRBJ1-6
v_gene: TRBV6-1
len: 16
abundance: many
d_gene: TRBD1
CDR3nt: TGTGCCAGCAGCCCCGGTGCCGGGACAGTAAATTCACCCCTCCACTTT
CDR3aa: CASSPGAGTVNSPLHF

j_gene: TRBJ2-7
v_gene: TRBV24-1
len: 18
abundance: many
d_gene: TRBD1
CDR3nt: TGTGCCACCAGTGAATCTCCGGGACAGGGCGACTCTCTCTACGAGCAGTACTTC
CDR3aa: CATSESPGQGDSLYEQYF